One sample yielded the 32 T cell receptor beta chains listed below, sequenced in a study of T-cell reconstitution after alpha-beta-depleted transplantation in children. Molecular barcoding with unique molecular identifiers was used for the TCRbeta library. Via MiXCR, TCRdb re-called the PCR reads, giving one row per CDR3 protein. The repertoire includes around 300,000 distinct CDR3 sequences, 10% of them detected once, and roughly 7% sits in the top ten. Sequenced material: PBMCs, taken before TCRalphabeta/CD19-depleted stem cell transplant. The source is a boy under two years old with acute myeloid leukemia, due to receive a stem cell transplant.

This clonotype has at least ten counts. CDR3 loop: CSVPKPNRGDTQYF. The CDR3 DNA follows: TGCAGCGTTCCAAAGCCCAACAGGGGCGATACGCAGTATTTT. The rearrangement uses TRBV29-1 and TRBJ2-3, with 7 bases identical to TRBD1. This CDR3 has 14 residues. The germline gives CDR1 SQVTM, CDR2 ANQGSEA. The junction had 11 bases not matched to a gene; V was cut back by 5 bases and J by 6 bases.

This clonotype was counted at least ten times. The chain combines TRBV28 with TRBJ2-4, with 8 bases matching TRBD1. There are 14 residues in the CDR3. The ends lost 5 bases at V and 7 bases at J; junction bases unmatched: 7. Germline loops: CDR1 MDHEN, CDR2 SYDVKM. The DNA for the CDR3 is TGTGCCAGCAGTCCCCAGGACAGGGAGAACATTCAGTACTTC. This gives the protein CASSPQDRENIQYF.

The genes are TRBV14 and TRBJ1-1; the D gene is possibly TRBD1 (5 bases). The V end was cut by 4 bases, the J end by 0 bases, with 12 bases between. The germline gives CDR1 SGHDN, CDR2 FVKESK. The length of the CDR3 is 15 residues. Here the CDR3 DNA reads TGTGCCAGCAGCCGGCTGGGGACCGTGAACACTGAAGCTTTCTTT. This translates into CASSRLGTVNTEAFF. Full variable domain (missing parts from reference TRBV14 and TRBJ1-1): EAGVTQFPSHSVIEKGQTVTLRCDPISGHDNLYWYRRVMGKEIKFLLHFVKESKQDESGMPNNRFLAERTGGTYSTLKVQPAELEDSGVYFCASSRLGTVNTEAFFGQGTRLTVV.

This clonotype was seen ten or more times. The J gene is TRBJ2-7, the V gene TRBV15; maybe TRBD2 (6 bases). The V gene lost 0 bases and the J gene lost 4 bases, with 13 bases spanning the gap. This CDR3 comprises 15 residues. Germline V lookup: CDR1 LNHNV, CDR2 YYDKDF (reference sequence). CDR3 loop: CATSRDYWGRYEQYF. CDR3 DNA sequence: TGTGCCACCAGCAGAGATTATTGGGGGAGGTACGAGCAGTACTTC.

This clonotype showed up many times. The V gene is TRBV5-1, the J gene TRBJ1-2; D uncertain. CDR1 and CDR2 (germline): SGHRS, YFSETQ. V gave up 4 bases and J gave up 8 bases, with 18 bases separating them. The CDR3 loop spans 14 amino acids. The CDR3 bases are TGCGCCAGCAGCCCGGACGGCTGGGGAGGGGGCTACACCTTC. Protein: CASSPDGWGGGYTF.

In its sample, this clonotype was seen many times. This chain uses TRBV24-1 with TRBJ2-5, with 7 bases that match TRBD1. The trim removed 0 bases at V and 7 bases at J, leaving 1 base unmatched. The germline gives CDR1 KGHDR, CDR2 SFDVKD. There are 13 residues in the CDR3. CDR3 nucleotide sequence: TGTGCCACCAGTGATTTGGCAGGGGGGACCCAGTACTTC. It yields the protein CATSDLAGGTQYF.

This clonotype has ten or more counts. CDR3 sequence: CSGKQGEAKNIQYF. CDR3 sequence (DNA): TGCAGTGGAAAGCAGGGGGAGGCCAAAAACATTCAGTACTTC. This rearrangement joins TRBV20-1 to TRBJ2-4, with 7 bases that match TRBD1. Trimming cost V 7 bases and J 1 base; bases outside gene matches: 7. The germline V gene encodes CDR1 DFQATT and CDR2 SNEGSKA (reference sequence). The CDR3 consists of 14 residues.

This clonotype has ten or more counts. This chain connects TRBV4-3 to TRBJ2-4; D tentatively fits TRBD1 or TRBD2 (5 bases each). Trimming took off 2 bases at V and 0 bases at J, with 8 bases between the two ends. The CDR3 covers 15 residues. CDR1 LGHNA and CDR2 YSLEER come from the germline V gene. CDR3 region: CASSQSGTAKNIQYF. CDR3 nucleotides: TGCGCCAGCAGCCAATCCGGGACAGCCAAAAACATTCAGTACTTC.

This clonotype was found a few times. J is TRBJ2-4 and V is TRBV28; tentatively, D is TRBD1 (6 bases). CDR1 MDHEN and CDR2 SYDVKM come from the germline V gene. The germline V and J ends were trimmed by 4 bases and 0 bases, with 10 bases remaining between them. The CDR3 covers 15 residues. CDR3 nucleotide sequence: TGTGCCAGCAGTTGGTGGGGGCTAGCCAAAAACATTCAGTACTTC. Translated, it gives CASSWWGLAKNIQYF.

This chain joins TRBV3-1 and TRBJ2-4; the D is unclear. Germline assignment: CDR1 LGHDT and CDR2 YNNKEL (reference sequence). The V end was cut by 4 bases, the J end by 2 bases, with 12 bases between. This CDR3 region has 15 residues. Here the CDR3 reads CASSRQYGTKNIQYF. The CDR3 DNA reads as TGTGCCAGCAGCCGCCAGTATGGAACCAAAAACATTCAGTACTTC. Full variable domain (remainder filled in from reference TRBV3-1 and TRBJ2-4): DTAVSQTPKYLVTQMGNDKSIKCEQNLGHDTMYWYKQDSKKFLKIMFSYNNKELIINETVPNRFSPKSPDKAHLNLHINSLELGDSAVYFCASSRQYGTKNIQYFGAGTRLSVL.

This clonotype was counted many times. The V gene is TRBV7-9, the J gene TRBJ2-5; 7 positions match TRBD1. CDR3 length equals 14 residues. Germline CDR1 is SEHNR and CDR2 is FQNEAQ (reference sequence). Unmatched junction bases numbered 6, after V lost 5 bases and J lost 3 bases. The CDR3 spells CASSRQGGEETQYF. The CDR3 DNA reads TGTGCCAGCAGCCGACAGGGTGGAGAAGAGACCCAGTACTTC.

The chain has TRBV15 and TRBJ2-1, with a possible D match to TRBD2 (6 bases). The germline gives CDR1 LNHNV, CDR2 YYDKDF (reference sequence). The CDR3 is 15 amino acids. The V and J ends lost 1 base and 0 bases respectively, with 7 bases between them. CDR3 DNA: TGTGCCACCAGCAGAGCCGGGAGCTCCTACAATGAGCAGTTCTTC. This gives the protein CATSRAGSSYNEQFF.

This clonotype was found many times. V gene TRBV29-1 combines with J gene TRBJ1-2; the D is unclear. Per germline, CDR1 SQVTM and CDR2 ANQGSEA. Trimming shortened V by 2 bases and J by 7 bases, and 11 bases separated the two germline ends. The CDR3 is 12 amino acids. The CDR3 DNA is TGCAGCGTTGAATCTGTTCCGTCTGGCTACACCTTC. It translates to CSVESVPSGYTF.

This clonotype was recorded at least ten times. The chain is built from TRBV11-3 and TRBJ2-1; 7 nucleotides align to TRBD1. This CDR3 is built from 15 residues. Germline CDR1 SGHNT, CDR2 YENEEA. The J segment lost 4 bases and the V segment lost 0 bases, leaving 3 bases of the junction unmatched. CDR3 coding DNA: TGTGCCAGCAGCTTAGACAGGGGGATATACAATGAGCAGTTCTTC. Its protein product is CASSLDRGIYNEQFF.

This clonotype was found many times. The rearrangement joins TRBV6-7 to TRBJ2-1; 10 nucleotides match TRBD2. TRBV6-7 is identified as an open reading frame with a role that is uncertain. Germline trimming cut 2 bases from V and 8 bases from J; bases unmatched to any gene: 12. CDR3 length: 17 amino acids. CDR3 sequence: CASSYGLVLAGVDEQFF. The CDR3 coding sequence is TGTGCCAGCAGTTACGGATTGGTGCTAGCGGGAGTAGATGAGCAGTTCTTC.

This clonotype has a count of ten or more. V is TRBV20-1 and J is TRBJ2-3; the match to TRBD2 covers 7 bases. Per germline, CDR1 DFQATT and CDR2 SNEGSKA (reference sequence). V lost 5 bases and J lost 0; bases outside the gene matches: 8. CDR3 length: 15 residues. Here the CDR3 DNA reads TGCAGTGCTGCCCGTGGCGGGAGAAGCACAGATACGCAGTATTTT. Its protein is CSAARGGRSTDTQYF.

This clonotype came up many times. This rearrangement joins TRBV29-1 to TRBJ2-5; D gene uncertain. The germline CDR1 and CDR2 sequences are SQVTM and ANQGSEA. V was shortened by 4 bases and J by 1 base, with 4 bases between the two germline ends. This CDR3 comprises 11 residues. CDR3 region: CSVGSQETQYF. The CDR3 DNA reads as TGCAGCGTTGGCAGCCAAGAGACCCAGTACTTC.

The sample holds many counts of this clonotype. The chain combines TRBV7-2 with TRBJ2-7; TRBD2 is a possible D gene (5 bases). Looked up from germline, CDR1 is SGHTA and CDR2 is FQGNSA. V lost 5 bases and J 5 bases, leaving 13 bases between the germline ends. CDR3 length: 13 residues. The CDR3 DNA reads as TGTGCCAGCAGCCCTCAACGAGGGCACGAGCAGTACTTC. This codes for CASSPQRGHEQYF. The full variable domain, in which reference TRBV7-2 and TRBJ2-7 provide the parts outside the CDR3, is GAGVSQSPSNKVTEKGKDVELRCDPISGHTALYWYRQSLGQGLEFLIYFQGNSAPDKSGLPSDRFSAERTGGSVSTLTIQRTQQEDSAVYLCASSPQRGHEQYFGPGTRLTVT.

This clonotype was seen a few times. The V and J genes are TRBV5-1 and TRBJ2-2; 7 bases are a match to TRBD1. Losses at the gene ends were 0 bases for V and 15 bases for J; bases not matched to a gene: 2. Germline-derived CDR1 and CDR2 are SGHRS and YFSETQ. CDR3 length equals 11 residues. Written as DNA, the CDR3 is TGCGCCAGCAGCTTGGGACAGGGCATGTTTTTT. Encoded protein: CASSLGQGMFF.

This clonotype has a count of ten or more. This sequence joins TRBV7-9 and TRBJ2-5; D gene uncertain. The V and J ends lost 3 bases and 4 bases respectively, with 9 bases between them. This CDR3 region has 13 residues. The germline V gene encodes CDR1 SEHNR and CDR2 FQNEAQ (reference sequence). The CDR3 is CASSFGIPETQYF. The CDR3 bases are TGTGCCAGCAGCTTCGGCATACCAGAGACCCAGTACTTC.

This rearrangement joins TRBV24-1 to TRBJ2-7; D call uncertain. Between the trimmed V and J ends, which lost 1 base and 0 bases, there was a span of 9 bases. The CDR3 extends over 15 amino acids. The germline gives CDR1 KGHDR, CDR2 SFDVKD. The CDR3 is CATSDFKAGSYEQYF. The DNA of the CDR3 is TGTGCCACCAGTGATTTTAAAGCAGGCTCCTACGAGCAGTACTTC.

This clonotype was observed many times. CDR3 DNA: TGTGCCAGCAGCTTGTGGTTGGGCGGGTCTTACGAGCAGTACTTC. Residues: CASSLWLGGSYEQYF. This sequence joins TRBV7-2 and TRBJ2-7; D is perhaps TRBD2 (5 bases). CDR1 SGHTA and CDR2 FQGNSA come from the germline V gene. The germline V and J ends were trimmed by 3 bases and 4 bases, with 16 bases remaining between them. There are 15 residues in the CDR3.

This CDR3 is CASSSIAANGDTQYF. In DNA, the CDR3 is TGTGCCAGCAGCTCTATAGCGGCCAACGGAGATACGCAGTATTTT. This chain joins TRBV12-3 or TRBV12-4 and TRBJ2-3; tentatively, D is TRBD2 (6 bases). V was pared by 6 bases and J by 5 bases, with 18 bases between. The CDR3 is 15 residues long.

This clonotype appeared many times. The V gene is TRBV3-1, the J gene TRBJ1-5; D gene ambiguous. The CDR3 loop spans 21 amino acids. Germline V gene data show CDR1 as LGHDT and CDR2 as YNNKEL (reference sequence). Trimming shortened V by 1 base and J by 0 bases, and 25 bases separated the two germline ends. The DNA of the CDR3 is TGTGCCAGCAGCCAAGGGAAGCTCAACGACCCCAATAGACCTAGCAATCAGCCCCAGCATTTT. Translating it yields CASSQGKLNDPNRPSNQPQHF.

This clonotype occurred a few times. This sequence joins TRBV20-1 and TRBJ2-3; D is possibly TRBD1 or TRBD2 (6 bases each). Trimming removed 6 bases from V and 5 bases from J, with 21 bases in between. CDR3 length: 15 residues. CDR1 is DFQATT and CDR2 is SNEGSKA in the germline V gene (reference sequence). DNA of the CDR3: TGCAGTGCCAAACGACGATTACAGGGAGGAGATACGCAGTATTTT. Amino acids: CSAKRRLQGGDTQYF.

There are many counts of this clonotype. The chain employs TRBV27 and TRBJ2-3; TRBD1 agrees at 7 bases. There are 16 residues in the CDR3. Unmatched junction bases numbered 6, after V lost 3 bases and J lost 0 bases. Germline V gene data show CDR1 as MNHEY and CDR2 as SMNVEV (reference sequence). The CDR3 spells CASSFSTGLSTDTQYF. Here the CDR3 DNA reads TGTGCCAGCAGTTTCTCGACAGGGCTCAGCACAGATACGCAGTATTTT.

The chain combines TRBV18 with TRBJ1-2; TRBD1 might be the D (5 bases). The CDR3 has 13 amino acids. From germline, CDR1 is KGHSH and CDR2 LQKENI. V lost 3 bases, J lost 3 bases, and 8 bases lay in between. The CDR3 DNA is TGTGCCAGCTCACCGCGCAGGGACTATGGCTACACCTTC. Amino acids: CASSPRRDYGYTF.

This rearrangement joins TRBV2 to TRBJ1-5, with no clear D. Germline CDR1 reads SNHLY; CDR2 reads FYNNEI. Deletions cut 6 bases from V and 2 bases from J, with 8 bases between. The CDR3 length is 13 residues. The CDR3 loop reads CASSIGGNQPQHF. The CDR3 DNA is TGTGCCAGCAGCATCGGGGGCAATCAGCCCCAGCATTTT.

This chain links TRBV6-1 with TRBJ1-2; 7 bases agree with TRBD1. The V gene's germline CDR1 is MNHNS and CDR2 SASEGT. This CDR3 comprises 14 residues. The trim removed 3 bases at V and 2 bases at J, leaving 3 bases unmatched. In nucleotides, the CDR3 is TGTGCCAGCAGTGAGATCAGGGGGAACTATGGCTACACCTTC. This sequence encodes CASSEIRGNYGYTF.

This clonotype was recorded many times. This chain connects TRBV20-1 to TRBJ2-2; TRBD2 matches 8 bases. The trim removed 3 bases at V and 3 bases at J, leaving 3 bases unmatched. CDR1 and CDR2 from the germline V gene are DFQATT and SNEGSKA (reference sequence). This CDR3 spans 14 amino acids. The CDR3 nucleotides are TGCAGTGCTAGCCCGGGGGGGCACACCGGGGAGCTGTTTTTT. Translation: CSASPGGHTGELFF.

This clonotype was observed at least ten times. The chain couples TRBV6-2 or TRBV6-3 to TRBJ2-1; 7 bases fit TRBD2. Germline lookup yields CDR1 MNHEY and CDR2 SVGEGT. V lost 1 base and J lost 3; bases outside the gene matches: 3. The CDR3 contains 15 residues. The CDR3 region is CASSYLSGNYNEQFF. The CDR3 nucleotides read TGTGCCAGCAGTTACTTGAGCGGGAACTACAATGAGCAGTTCTTC.

In this sample, this clonotype turned up once. This chain uses TRBV6-1 with TRBJ2-2; D is unclear. The length of the CDR3 is 15 residues. Trimming removed 2 bases from V and 1 base from J, with 8 bases in between. Germline lookup yields CDR1 MNHNS and CDR2 SASEGT. The CDR3: CASSETTVNTGELFF. The CDR3 DNA follows: TGTGCCAGCAGTGAAACTACAGTGAACACCGGGGAGCTGTTTTTT.